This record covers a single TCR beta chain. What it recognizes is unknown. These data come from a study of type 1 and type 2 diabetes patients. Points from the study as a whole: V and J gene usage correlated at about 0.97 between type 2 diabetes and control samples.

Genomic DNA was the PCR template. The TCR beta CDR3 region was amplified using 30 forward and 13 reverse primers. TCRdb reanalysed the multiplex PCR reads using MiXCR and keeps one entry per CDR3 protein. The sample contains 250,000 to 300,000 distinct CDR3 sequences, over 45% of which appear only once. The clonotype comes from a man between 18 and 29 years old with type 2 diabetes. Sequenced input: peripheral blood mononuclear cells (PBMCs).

CDR3 protein: CASSSGRLYNEQFF. The CDR3 nucleotides are TGCGCCAGCAGTAGCGGGAGATTATACAATGAGCAGTTCTTC. The rearrangement joins TRBV10-1 to TRBJ2-1; TRBD2 matches 8 bases. CDR1 and CDR2 from the germline V gene are WNHNN and SYGVQD (reference sequence). V dropped 5 bases and J dropped 4; count of bases not matched to a gene: 4. The CDR3 contains 14 residues.